This paragraph covers one TCR beta chain sequence. Its antigen remains unidentified. This entry comes from a study of cytomegalovirus exposure and HLA in healthy donors. Study-wide findings and caveats: Analysis was performed later, and it showed HLA-associated TCR beta chains to be more clonally expanded than equally common others. Researchers reported from a later analysis that most CMV-associated TCR beta chains appeared HLA-restricted. The study listed roughly 160 cytomegalovirus-associated TCR beta chains. Rare sequences made up most TCRs, while some public TCRs were found in many donors.

This CDR3 region has 16 residues. The germline gives CDR1 SGDLS, CDR2 YYNGEE. V was pared by 1 base and J by 0 bases, with 3 bases of the junction left unmatched. Use of 60 Vbeta and 13 Jbeta primers characterized the PCR. Generated by immunoSEQ multiplex PCR, the TCRdb table keeps only in-frame clones and is missing some. Of about 150,000 clones in the sample, approximately 80% were seen once. The TCR sequence derives from a young man in good health and CMV-seropositive. Sequenced material: PBMCs. V gene TRBV9 combines with J gene TRBJ2-2, with TRBD1 matching 7 bases. In nucleotides, the CDR3 is TGTGCCAGCAGCGTATTGGACAGGCCGAACACCGGGGAGCTGTTTTTT. Encoded protein: CASSVLDRPNTGELFF.